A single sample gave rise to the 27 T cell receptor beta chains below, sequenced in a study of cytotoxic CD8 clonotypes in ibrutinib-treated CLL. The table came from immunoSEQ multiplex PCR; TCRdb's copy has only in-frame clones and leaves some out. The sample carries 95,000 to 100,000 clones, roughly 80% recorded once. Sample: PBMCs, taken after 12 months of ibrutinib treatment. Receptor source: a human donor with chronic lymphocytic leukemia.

CDR3 region: CASSQGFGNYGYTF. CDR3 nucleotide sequence: TGCGCCAGCAGCCAAGGCTTCGGGAACTATGGCTACACCTTC. V gene TRBV4-3 combines with J gene TRBJ1-2, with D uncertain. Between the trimmed V and J ends, which lost 1 base and 2 bases, there was a span of 8 bases. The CDR3 length is 14 residues. Germline loops: CDR1 LGHNA, CDR2 YSLEER.

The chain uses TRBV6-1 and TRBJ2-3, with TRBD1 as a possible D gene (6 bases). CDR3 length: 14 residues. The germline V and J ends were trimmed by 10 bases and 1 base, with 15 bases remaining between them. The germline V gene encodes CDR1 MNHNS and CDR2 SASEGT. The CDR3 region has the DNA TGTGCCACTCTCAGGGGCGTGGGCACAGATACGCAGTATTTT. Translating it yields CATLRGVGTDTQYF.

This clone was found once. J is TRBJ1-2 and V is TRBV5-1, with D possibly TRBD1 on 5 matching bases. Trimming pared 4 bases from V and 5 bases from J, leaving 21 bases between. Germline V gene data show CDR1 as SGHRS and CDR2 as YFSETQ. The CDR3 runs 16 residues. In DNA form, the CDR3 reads TGCGCCAGCAGCCTCGGGACTCCCACCGGCTCATATGGCTACACCTTC. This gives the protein CASSLGTPTGSYGYTF.

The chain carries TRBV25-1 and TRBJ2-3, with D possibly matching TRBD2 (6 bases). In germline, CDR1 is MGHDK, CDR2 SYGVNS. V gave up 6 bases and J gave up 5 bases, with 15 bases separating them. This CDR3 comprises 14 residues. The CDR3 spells CASRTRGFGDTQYF. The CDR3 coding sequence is TGTGCCAGCAGGACTAGAGGGTTTGGAGATACGCAGTATTTT.

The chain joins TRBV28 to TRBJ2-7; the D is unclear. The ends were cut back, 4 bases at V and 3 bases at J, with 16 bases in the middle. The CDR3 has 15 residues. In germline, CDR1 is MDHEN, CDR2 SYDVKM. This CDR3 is CASSSSAASNYEQYF. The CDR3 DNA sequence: TGTGCCAGCAGTTCCTCCGCGGCCTCCAACTACGAGCAGTACTTC. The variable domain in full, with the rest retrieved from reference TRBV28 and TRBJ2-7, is DVKVTQSSRYLVKRTGEKVFLECVQDMDHENMFWYRQDPGLGLRLIYFSYDVKMKEKGDIPEGYSVSREKKERFSLILESASTNQTSMYLCASSSSAASNYEQYFGPGTRLTVT.

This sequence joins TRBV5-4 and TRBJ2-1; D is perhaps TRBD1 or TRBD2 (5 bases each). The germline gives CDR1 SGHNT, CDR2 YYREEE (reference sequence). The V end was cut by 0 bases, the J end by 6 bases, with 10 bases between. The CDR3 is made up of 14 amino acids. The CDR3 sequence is CASSLALGGNEQFF. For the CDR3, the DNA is TGTGCCAGCAGCTTGGCCCTTGGGGGCAATGAGCAGTTCTTC.

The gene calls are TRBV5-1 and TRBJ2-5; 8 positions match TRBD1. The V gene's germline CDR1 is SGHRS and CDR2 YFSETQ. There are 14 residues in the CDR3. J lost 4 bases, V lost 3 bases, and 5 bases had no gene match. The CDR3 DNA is TGCGCCAGCAGCTACGGACAGGGTGGAGAGACCCAGTACTTC. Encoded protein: CASSYGQGGETQYF.

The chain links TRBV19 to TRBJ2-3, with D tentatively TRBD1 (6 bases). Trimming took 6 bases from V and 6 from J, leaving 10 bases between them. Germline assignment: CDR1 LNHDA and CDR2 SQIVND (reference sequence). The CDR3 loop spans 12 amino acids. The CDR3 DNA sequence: TGTGCCAGTAGCAGGGGATCTGATACGCAGTATTTT. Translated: CASSRGSDTQYF. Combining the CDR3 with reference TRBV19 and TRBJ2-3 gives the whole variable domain DGGITQSPKYLFRKEGQNVTLSCEQNLNHDAMYWYRQDPGQGLRLIYYSQIVNDFQKGDIAEGYSVSREKKESFPLTVTSAQKNPTAFYLCASSRGSDTQYFGPGTRLTVL.

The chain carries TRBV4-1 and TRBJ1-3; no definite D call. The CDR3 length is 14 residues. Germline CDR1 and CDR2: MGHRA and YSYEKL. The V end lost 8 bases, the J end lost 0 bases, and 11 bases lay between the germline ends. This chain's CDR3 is CASLGRSSGNTIYF. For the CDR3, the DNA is TGCGCCAGCCTCGGAAGAAGCTCTGGAAACACCATATATTTT.

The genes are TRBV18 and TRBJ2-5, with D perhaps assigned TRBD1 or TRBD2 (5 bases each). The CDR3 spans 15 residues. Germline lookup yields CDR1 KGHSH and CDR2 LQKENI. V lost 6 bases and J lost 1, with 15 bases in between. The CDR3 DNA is TGTGCCAGCTCTCGGGACCCGGGCCTCCAAGAGACCCAGTACTTC. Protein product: CASSRDPGLQETQYF.

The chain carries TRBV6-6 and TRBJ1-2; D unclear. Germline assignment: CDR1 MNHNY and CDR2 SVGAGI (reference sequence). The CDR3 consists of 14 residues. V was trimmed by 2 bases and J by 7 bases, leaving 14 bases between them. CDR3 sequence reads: CASSYGPQSGGYTF. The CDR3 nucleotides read TGTGCCAGCAGTTACGGCCCCCAGTCGGGTGGCTACACCTTC.

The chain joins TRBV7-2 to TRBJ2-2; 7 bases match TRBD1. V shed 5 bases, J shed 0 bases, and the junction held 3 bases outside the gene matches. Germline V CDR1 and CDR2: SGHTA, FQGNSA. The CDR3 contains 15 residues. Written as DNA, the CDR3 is TGTGCCAGCAGCACACAGGGGACGAACACCGGGGAGCTGTTTTTT. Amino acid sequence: CASSTQGTNTGELFF.

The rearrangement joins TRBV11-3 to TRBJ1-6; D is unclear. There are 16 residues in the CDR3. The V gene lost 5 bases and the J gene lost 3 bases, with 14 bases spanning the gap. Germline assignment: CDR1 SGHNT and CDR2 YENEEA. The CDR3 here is CASSPENGDYNSPLHF. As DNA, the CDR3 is TGTGCCAGCAGCCCCGAGAACGGGGACTATAATTCACCCCTCCACTTT. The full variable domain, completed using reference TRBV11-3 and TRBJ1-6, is EAGVVQSPRYKIIEKKQPVAFWCNPISGHNTLYWYLQNLGQGPELLIRYENEEAVDDSQLPKDRFSAERLKGVDSTLKIQPAELGDSAVYLCASSPENGDYNSPLHFGNGTRLTVT.

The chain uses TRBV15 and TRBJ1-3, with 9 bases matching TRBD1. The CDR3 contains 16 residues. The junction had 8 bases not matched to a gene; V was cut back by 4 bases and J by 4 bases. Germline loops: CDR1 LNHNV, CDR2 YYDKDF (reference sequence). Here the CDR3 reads CATSTLLGQGGNTIYF. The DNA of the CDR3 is TGTGCCACCAGCACCCTTTTGGGACAGGGCGGAAACACCATATATTTT.

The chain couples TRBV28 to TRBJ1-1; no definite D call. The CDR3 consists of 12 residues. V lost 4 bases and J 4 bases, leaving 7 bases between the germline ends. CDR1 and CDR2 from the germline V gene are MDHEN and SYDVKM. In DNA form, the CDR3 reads TGTGCCAGCAGTTCCGAGGGCACTGAAGCTTTCTTT. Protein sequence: CASSSEGTEAFF.

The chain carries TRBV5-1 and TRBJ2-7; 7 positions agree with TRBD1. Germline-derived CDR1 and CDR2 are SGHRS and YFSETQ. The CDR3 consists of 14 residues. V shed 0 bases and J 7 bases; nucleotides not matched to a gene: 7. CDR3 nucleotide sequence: TGCGCCAGCAGCTTGGGCGACAGGGATGGGGAGCAGTACTTC. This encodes CASSLGDRDGEQYF. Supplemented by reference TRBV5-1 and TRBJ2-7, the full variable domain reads KAGVTQTPRYLIKTRGQQVTLSCSPISGHRSVSWYQQTPGQGLQFLFEYFSETQRNKGNFPGRFSGRQFSNSRSEMNVSTLELGDSALYLCASSLGDRDGEQYFGPGTRLTVT.

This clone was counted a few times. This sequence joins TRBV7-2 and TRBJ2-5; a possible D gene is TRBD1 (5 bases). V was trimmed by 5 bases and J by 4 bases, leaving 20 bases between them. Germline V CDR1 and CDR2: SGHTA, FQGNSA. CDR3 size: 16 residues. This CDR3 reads CASSPQGRAMGETQYF. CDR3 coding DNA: TGTGCCAGCAGCCCCCAGGGCAGGGCGATGGGAGAGACCCAGTACTTC.

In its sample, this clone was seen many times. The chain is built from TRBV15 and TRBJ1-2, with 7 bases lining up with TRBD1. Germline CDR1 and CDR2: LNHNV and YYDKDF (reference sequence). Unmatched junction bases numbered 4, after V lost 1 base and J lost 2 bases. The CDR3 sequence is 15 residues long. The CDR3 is CATSRAGGANYGYTF. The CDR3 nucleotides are TGTGCCACCAGCAGAGCAGGGGGTGCCAACTATGGCTACACCTTC. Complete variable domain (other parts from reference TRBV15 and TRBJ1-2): DAMVIQNPRYQVTQFGKPVTLSCSQTLNHNVMYWYQQKSSQAPKLLFHYYDKDFNNEADTPDNFQSRRPNTSFCFLDIRSPGLGDTAMYLCATSRAGGANYGYTFGSGTRLTVV.

CDR3 amino acids: CASSSTSLAKNIQYF. CDR3 DNA: TGTGCCAGCAGCTCAACCTCACTAGCCAAAAACATTCAGTACTTC. The chain recombines TRBV6-5 with TRBJ2-4, with D unclear. The V end lost 6 bases, the J end lost 0 bases, and 12 bases lay between the germline ends. Germline values: CDR1 MNHEY, CDR2 SVGAGI. The CDR3 runs to 15 residues.

CDR3 residues: CASSSGTGGDEQYF. CDR3 DNA sequence: TGCGCCAGCAGCTCCGGGACAGGGGGCGACGAGCAGTACTTC. V gene TRBV5-1 combines with J gene TRBJ2-7, with 12 bases matching TRBD1. Germline V CDR1 and CDR2: SGHRS, YFSETQ. V lost 3 bases, J lost 5 bases, and 3 bases stayed unmatched. CDR3 size: 14 residues.

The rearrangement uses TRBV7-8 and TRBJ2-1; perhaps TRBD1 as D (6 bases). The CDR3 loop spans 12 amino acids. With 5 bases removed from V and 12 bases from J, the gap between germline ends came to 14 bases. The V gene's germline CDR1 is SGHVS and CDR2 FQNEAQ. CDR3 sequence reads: CASSARQDGQFF. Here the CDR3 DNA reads TGTGCCAGCAGCGCCCGACAGGACGGGCAGTTCTTC.

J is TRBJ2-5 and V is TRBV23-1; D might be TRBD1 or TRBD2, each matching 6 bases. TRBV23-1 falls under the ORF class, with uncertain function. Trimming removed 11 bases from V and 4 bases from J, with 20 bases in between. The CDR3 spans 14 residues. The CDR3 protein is CAPPLRGLGETQYF. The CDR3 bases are TGCGCCCCCCCGTTACGGGGGCTGGGAGAGACCCAGTACTTC.

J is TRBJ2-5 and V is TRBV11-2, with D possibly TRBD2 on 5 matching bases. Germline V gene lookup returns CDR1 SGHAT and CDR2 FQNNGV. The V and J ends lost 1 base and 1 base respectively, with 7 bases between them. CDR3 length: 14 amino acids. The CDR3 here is CASSLAAGQETQYF. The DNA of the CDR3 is TGTGCCAGCAGCTTAGCCGCGGGCCAAGAGACCCAGTACTTC.

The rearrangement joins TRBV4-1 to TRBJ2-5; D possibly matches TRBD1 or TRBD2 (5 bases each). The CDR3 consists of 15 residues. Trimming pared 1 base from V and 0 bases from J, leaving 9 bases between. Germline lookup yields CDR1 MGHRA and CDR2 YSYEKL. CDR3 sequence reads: CASSQGGLYQETQYF. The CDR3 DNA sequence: TGCGCCAGCAGCCAAGGGGGGTTGTACCAAGAGACCCAGTACTTC.

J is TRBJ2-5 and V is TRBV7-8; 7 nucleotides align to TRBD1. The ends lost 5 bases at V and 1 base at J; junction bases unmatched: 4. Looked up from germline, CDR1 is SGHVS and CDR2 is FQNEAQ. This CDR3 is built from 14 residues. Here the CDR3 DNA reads TGTGCCAGCAGCCCAGGGACAGCCCAAGAGACCCAGTACTTC. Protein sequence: CASSPGTAQETQYF.

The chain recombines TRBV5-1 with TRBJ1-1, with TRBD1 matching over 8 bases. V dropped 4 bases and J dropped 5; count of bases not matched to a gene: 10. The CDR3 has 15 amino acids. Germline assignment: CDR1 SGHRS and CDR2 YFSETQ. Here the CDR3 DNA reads TGCGCCAGCAGCCGGGGTCAGGGGGCTAAGACTGAAGCTTTCTTT. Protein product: CASSRGQGAKTEAFF.

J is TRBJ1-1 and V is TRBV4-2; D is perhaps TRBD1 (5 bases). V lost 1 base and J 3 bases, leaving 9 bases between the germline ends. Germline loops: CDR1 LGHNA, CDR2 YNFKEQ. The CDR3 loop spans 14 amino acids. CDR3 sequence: CASSQVDRYTEAFF. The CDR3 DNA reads TGTGCCAGCAGCCAAGTCGACAGATACACTGAAGCTTTCTTT.